Below are 8 T cell receptor beta chains sequenced from a single sample in a study of blood T cell repertoires in COVID-19. Sequencing was performed with immunoSEQ multiplex PCR; in TCRdb, only in-frame clones are kept and a portion is missing. The sample holds tens of thousands of clones, 85% to 90% seen once. Input material: peripheral blood. All receptors come from a human donor in a cohort sampled during active COVID-19.

The DNA of the CDR3 is TGTGCCAGCAGTTCGGCCTACGAGCAGTACTTC. It encodes CASSSAYEQYF. The gene calls are TRBV6-6 and TRBJ2-7; D gene ambiguous. CDR1 and CDR2 (germline): MNHNY, SVGAGI (reference sequence). The CDR3 length is 11 residues. Between the trimmed V and J ends, which lost 4 bases and 2 bases, there was a span of 3 bases.

This chain links TRBV6-4 with TRBJ2-3, with 10 positions matching TRBD2. With V trimmed by 3 bases and J by 5 bases, 5 bases remained unmatched. The CDR3 contains 15 residues. The germline V gene encodes CDR1 MRHNA and CDR2 SNTAGT. For the CDR3, the DNA is TGTGCCAGCAGTGAACAGCGGGGGGGCGGAGATACGCAGTATTTT. This gives the protein CASSEQRGGGDTQYF.

The rearrangement links TRBV27 to TRBJ2-7; TRBD1 matches at 10 bases. There are 16 residues in the CDR3. After removal of 3 bases from V and 0 bases from J, the junction contained 5 bases not matched to a gene. Germline assignment: CDR1 MNHEY and CDR2 SMNVEV (reference sequence). This CDR3 is CASSLLGQGTSYEQYF. In DNA form, the CDR3 reads TGTGCCAGCAGTTTGCTGGGACAGGGGACCTCCTACGAGCAGTACTTC.

This sequence joins TRBV10-1 and TRBJ2-3; D perhaps matches TRBD2 (5 bases). The germline V and J ends were trimmed by 6 bases and 6 bases, with 13 bases remaining between them. The CDR3 covers 13 residues. Germline CDR1 and CDR2: WNHNN and SYGVQD (reference sequence). The CDR3 DNA reads as TGCGCCAGCAGCGCGGACTCTCCGGATACGCAGTATTTT. Translating gives CASSADSPDTQYF.

The chain has TRBV5-4 and TRBJ2-7, with D maybe TRBD2 (6 bases). This CDR3 comprises 15 residues. Germline V gene data show CDR1 as SGHNT and CDR2 as YYREEE (reference sequence). V shed 0 bases and J shed 0 bases, with 10 bases lying between them. CDR3 sequence (DNA): TGTGCCAGCAGCTTGGGCGGAGGGAACTCCTACGAGCAGTACTTC. Its protein is CASSLGGGNSYEQYF.

V usage is TRBV30 and J usage is TRBJ2-5; D is perhaps TRBD1 (5 bases). CDR3 size: 12 residues. The V and J ends lost 8 bases and 2 bases respectively, with 12 bases between them. Germline-derived CDR1 and CDR2 are GTSNPN and SVGIG (reference sequence). This CDR3 is CARSGYQETQYF. In DNA form, the CDR3 reads TGTGCCCGATCAGGGTATCAAGAGACCCAGTACTTC.

V gene TRBV3-1 (or the pseudogene TRBV3-2) combines with J gene TRBJ1-2, with 9 bases identical to TRBD1. The CDR3 has 17 residues. J gave up 3 bases and V 1 base, and 9 bases lay outside the gene matches. The V gene's germline CDR1 is LGHDT and CDR2 YNNKEL (reference sequence). CDR3 coding DNA: TGTGCCAGCAGCCAAGCGATGGGGGGACAGGGCGACTATGGCTACACCTTC. It encodes CASSQAMGGQGDYGYTF.

The chain is built from TRBV28 and TRBJ1-2, with D hard to call. V lost 5 bases and J lost 8, with 9 bases in between. This CDR3 region has 11 residues. Germline V gene sequence: CDR1 MDHEN, CDR2 SYDVKM. Here the CDR3 reads CASSPREGYTF. For the CDR3, the DNA is TGTGCCAGCAGTCCCCGCGAGGGCTACACCTTC.